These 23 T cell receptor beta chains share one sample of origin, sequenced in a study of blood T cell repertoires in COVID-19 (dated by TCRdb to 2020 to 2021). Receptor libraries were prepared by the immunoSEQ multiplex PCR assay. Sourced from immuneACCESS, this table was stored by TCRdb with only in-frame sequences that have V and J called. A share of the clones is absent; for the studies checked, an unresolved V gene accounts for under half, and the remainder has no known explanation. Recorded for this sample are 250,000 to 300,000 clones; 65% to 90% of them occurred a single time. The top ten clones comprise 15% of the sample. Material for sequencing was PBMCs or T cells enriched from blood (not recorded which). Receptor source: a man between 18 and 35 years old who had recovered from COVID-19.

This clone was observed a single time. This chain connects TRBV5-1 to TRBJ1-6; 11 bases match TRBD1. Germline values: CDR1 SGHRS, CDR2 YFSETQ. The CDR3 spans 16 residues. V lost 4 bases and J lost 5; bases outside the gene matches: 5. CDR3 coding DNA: TGCGCCAGCAGCAACAGGGGACAGGGGGATAATTCACCCCTCCACTTT. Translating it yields CASSNRGQGDNSPLHF.

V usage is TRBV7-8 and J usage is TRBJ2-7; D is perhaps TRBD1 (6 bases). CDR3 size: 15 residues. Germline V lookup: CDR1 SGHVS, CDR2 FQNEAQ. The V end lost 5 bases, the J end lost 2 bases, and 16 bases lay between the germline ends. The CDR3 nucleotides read TGTGCCAGCAGCCCATGGACAGAGGGTACCTACGAGCAGTACTTC. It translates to CASSPWTEGTYEQYF.

The CDR3 DNA sequence: TGTGCCAGCAGCTTAAACGGGAGAGGGGATACGCAGTATTTT. It specifies CASSLNGRGDTQYF. The rearrangement uses TRBV7-2 and TRBJ2-3, with D possibly TRBD2 on 6 matching bases. This CDR3 is built from 14 residues. Looked up from germline, CDR1 is SGHTA and CDR2 is FQGNSA. The V end was cut by 2 bases, the J end by 6 bases, with 12 bases between. Combining the CDR3 with reference TRBV7-2 and TRBJ2-3 gives the whole variable domain GAGVSQSPSNKVTEKGKDVELRCDPISGHTALYWYRQSLGQGLEFLIYFQGNSAPDKSGLPSDRFSAERTGGSVSTLTIQRTQQEDSAVYLCASSLNGRGDTQYFGPGTRLTVL.

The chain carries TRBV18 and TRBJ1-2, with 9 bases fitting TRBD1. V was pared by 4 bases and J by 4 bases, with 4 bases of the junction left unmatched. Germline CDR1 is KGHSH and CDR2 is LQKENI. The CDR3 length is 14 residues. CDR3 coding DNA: TGTGCCAGCTCACGGACAGGGGACGGCTATGGCTACACCTTC. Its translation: CASSRTGDGYGYTF.

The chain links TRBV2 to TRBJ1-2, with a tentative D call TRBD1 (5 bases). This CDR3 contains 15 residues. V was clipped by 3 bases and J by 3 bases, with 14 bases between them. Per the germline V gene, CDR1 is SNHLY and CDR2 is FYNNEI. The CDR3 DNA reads TGTGCCAGCAGTGACCCGGGGGATAGTGACTATGGCTACACCTTC. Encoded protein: CASSDPGDSDYGYTF.

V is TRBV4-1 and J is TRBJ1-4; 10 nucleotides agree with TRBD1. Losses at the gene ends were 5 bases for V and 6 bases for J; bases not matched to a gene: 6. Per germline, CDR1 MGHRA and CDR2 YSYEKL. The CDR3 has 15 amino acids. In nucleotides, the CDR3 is TGCGCCAGCAGCGACCCCGGGACAGGGGATGAAAAACTGTTTTTT. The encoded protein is CASSDPGTGDEKLFF.

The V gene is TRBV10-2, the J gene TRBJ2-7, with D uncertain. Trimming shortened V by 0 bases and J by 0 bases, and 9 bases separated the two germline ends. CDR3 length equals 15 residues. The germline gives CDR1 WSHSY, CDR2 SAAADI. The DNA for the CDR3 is TGCGCCAGCAGTGAGTCGATTACGGTCTCCTACGAGCAGTACTTC. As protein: CASSESITVSYEQYF.

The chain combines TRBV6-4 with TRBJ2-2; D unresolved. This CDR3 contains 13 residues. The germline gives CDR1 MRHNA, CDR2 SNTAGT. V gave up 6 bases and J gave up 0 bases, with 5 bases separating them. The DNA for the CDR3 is TGTGCCAGCAGGAGTTCGAACACCGGGGAGCTGTTTTTT. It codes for CASRSSNTGELFF.

CDR3 loop: CASTRQGSYNEQFF. CDR3 DNA sequence: TGTGCCAGCACTAGACAGGGGTCCTACAATGAGCAGTTCTTC. The chain carries TRBV11-3 and TRBJ2-1, with 8 nucleotides matching TRBD1. The CDR3 sequence is 14 residues long. The junction had 3 bases not matched to a gene; V was cut back by 7 bases and J by 1 base. The V gene's germline CDR1 is SGHNT and CDR2 YENEEA. The full variable domain, with the rest looked up from reference TRBV11-3 and TRBJ2-1, is EAGVVQSPRYKIIEKKQPVAFWCNPISGHNTLYWYLQNLGQGPELLIRYENEEAVDDSQLPKDRFSAERLKGVDSTLKIQPAELGDSAVYLCASTRQGSYNEQFFGPGTRLTVL.

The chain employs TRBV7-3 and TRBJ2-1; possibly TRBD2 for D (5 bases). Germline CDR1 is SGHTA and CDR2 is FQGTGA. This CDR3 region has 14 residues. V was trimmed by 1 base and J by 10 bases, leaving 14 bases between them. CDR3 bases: TGTGCCAGCAGCTTAAATTCTAGAGGAGGCGAGCAGTTCTTC. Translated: CASSLNSRGGEQFF.

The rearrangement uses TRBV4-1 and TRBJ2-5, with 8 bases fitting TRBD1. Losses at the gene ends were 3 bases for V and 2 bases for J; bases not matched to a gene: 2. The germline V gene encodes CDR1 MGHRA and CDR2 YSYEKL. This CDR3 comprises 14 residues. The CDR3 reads CASSHRDRQETQYF. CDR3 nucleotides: TGCGCCAGCAGCCACCGGGACAGGCAAGAGACCCAGTACTTC.

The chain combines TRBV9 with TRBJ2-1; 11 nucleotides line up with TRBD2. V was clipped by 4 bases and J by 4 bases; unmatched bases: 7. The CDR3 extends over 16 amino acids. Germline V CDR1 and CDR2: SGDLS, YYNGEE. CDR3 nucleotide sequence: TGTGCCAGCAGCCACCCGACTAGCGGGACTTACAATGAGCAGTTCTTC. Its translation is CASSHPTSGTYNEQFF.

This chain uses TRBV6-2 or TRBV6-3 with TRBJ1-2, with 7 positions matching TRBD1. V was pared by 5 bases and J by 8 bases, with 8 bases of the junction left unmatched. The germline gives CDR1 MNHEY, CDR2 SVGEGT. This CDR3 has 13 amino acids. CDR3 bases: TGTGCCAGCAGTGATCCAGGGGGTGTAGGCTACACCTTC. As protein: CASSDPGGVGYTF.

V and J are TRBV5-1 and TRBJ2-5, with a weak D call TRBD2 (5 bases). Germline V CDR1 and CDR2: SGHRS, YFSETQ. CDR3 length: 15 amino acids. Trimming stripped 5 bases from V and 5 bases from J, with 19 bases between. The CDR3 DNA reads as TGCGCCAGCAGGGCTGACTATACCCCCCATGAGACCCAGTACTTC. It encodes CASRADYTPHETQYF.

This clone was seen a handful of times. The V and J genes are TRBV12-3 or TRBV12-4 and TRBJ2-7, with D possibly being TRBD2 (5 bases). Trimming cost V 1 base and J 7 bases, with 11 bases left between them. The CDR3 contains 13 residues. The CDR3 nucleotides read TGTGCCAGCAGTTTAGTAGAAAGAGGGGAGCAGTACTTC. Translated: CASSLVERGEQYF.

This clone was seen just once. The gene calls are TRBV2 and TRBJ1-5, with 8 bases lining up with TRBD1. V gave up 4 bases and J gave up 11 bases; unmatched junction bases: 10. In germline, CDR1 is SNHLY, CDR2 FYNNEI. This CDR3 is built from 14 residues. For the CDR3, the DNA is TGTGCCAGCAGTGCTGACAGGGGAGTAAGGACCCAGCATTTT. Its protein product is CASSADRGVRTQHF. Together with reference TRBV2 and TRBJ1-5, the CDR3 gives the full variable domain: EPEVTQTPSHQVTQMGQEVILRCVPISNHLYFYWYRQILGQKVEFLVSFYNNEISEKSEIFDDQFSVERPDGSNFTLKIRSTKLEDSAMYFCASSADRGVRTQHFGDGTRLSIL.

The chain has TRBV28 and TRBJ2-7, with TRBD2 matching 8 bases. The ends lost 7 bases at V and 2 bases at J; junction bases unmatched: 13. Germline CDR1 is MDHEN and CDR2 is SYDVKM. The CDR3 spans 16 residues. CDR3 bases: TGTGCCAGCACCCACCGGGGGGGTTACTTAGCCTACGAGCAGTACTTC. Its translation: CASTHRGGYLAYEQYF.

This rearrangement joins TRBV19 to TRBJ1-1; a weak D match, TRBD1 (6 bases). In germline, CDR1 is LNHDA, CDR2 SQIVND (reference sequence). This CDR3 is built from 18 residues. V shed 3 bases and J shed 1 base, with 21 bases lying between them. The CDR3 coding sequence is TGTGCCAGTAGTATCTTCACGATGCGGGGGCTTGGGAACACTGAAGCTTTCTTT. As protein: CASSIFTMRGLGNTEAFF.

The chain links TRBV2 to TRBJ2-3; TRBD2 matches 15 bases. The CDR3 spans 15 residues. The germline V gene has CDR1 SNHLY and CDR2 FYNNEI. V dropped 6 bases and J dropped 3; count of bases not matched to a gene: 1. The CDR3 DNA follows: TGTGCCAGCAGAGGGACTAGCGGGAGGACAGATACGCAGTATTTT. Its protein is CASRGTSGRTDTQYF.

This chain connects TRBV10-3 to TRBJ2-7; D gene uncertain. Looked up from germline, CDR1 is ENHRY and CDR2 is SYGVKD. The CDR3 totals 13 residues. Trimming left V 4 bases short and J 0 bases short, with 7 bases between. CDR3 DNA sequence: TGTGCCATCAGTGGCACAAGCTCCTACGAGCAGTACTTC. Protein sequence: CAISGTSSYEQYF.

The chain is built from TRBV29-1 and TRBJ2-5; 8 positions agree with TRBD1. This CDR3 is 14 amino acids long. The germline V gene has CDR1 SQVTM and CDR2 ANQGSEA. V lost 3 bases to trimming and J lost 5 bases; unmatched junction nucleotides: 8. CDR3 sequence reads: CSVDWGTGDETQYF. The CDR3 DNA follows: TGCAGCGTTGATTGGGGGACAGGTGATGAGACCCAGTACTTC. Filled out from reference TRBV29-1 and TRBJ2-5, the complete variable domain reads SAVISQKPSRDICQRGTSLTIQCQVDSQVTMMFWYRQQPGQSLTLIATANQGSEATYESGFVIDKFPISRPNLTFSTLTVSNMSPEDSSIYLCSVDWGTGDETQYFGPGTRLLVL.

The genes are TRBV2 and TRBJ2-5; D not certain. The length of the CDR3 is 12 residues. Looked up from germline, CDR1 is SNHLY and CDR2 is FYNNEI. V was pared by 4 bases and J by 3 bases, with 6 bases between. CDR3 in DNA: TGTGCCAGCAGTGTATTAGAAGAGACCCAGTACTTC. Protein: CASSVLEETQYF.

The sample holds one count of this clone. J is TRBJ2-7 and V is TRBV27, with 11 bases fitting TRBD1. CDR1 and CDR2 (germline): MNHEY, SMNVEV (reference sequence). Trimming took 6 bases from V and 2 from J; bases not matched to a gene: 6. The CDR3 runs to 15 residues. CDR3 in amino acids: CASRAPGQGAYEQYF. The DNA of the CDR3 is TGTGCCAGCAGGGCACCGGGACAGGGGGCCTACGAGCAGTACTTC.